Shown below are 8 T cell receptor beta chains from a single sample sequenced in a study of Graves' ophthalmopathy and Graves' hyperthyroidism. TCR beta CDR3 regions were amplified from RNA transcripts. HTBI primers were used in a first-round RT-PCR, which preceded a second-round multiplex PCR. Each CDR3 protein is one row after TCRdb ran MiXCR on the multiplex PCR reads. In the table there are 400,000 or so distinct CDR3 sequences, roughly 15% of which are singletons. The specimen sequenced was peripheral blood. The receptors here all came from an adult woman with stable Graves' hyperthyroidism.

The chain carries TRBV6-1 and TRBJ2-7; 8 nucleotides align to TRBD1. Trimming removed 5 bases from V and 4 bases from J; junction bases left unmatched: 7. The CDR3 is 14 amino acids. In germline, CDR1 is MNHNS, CDR2 SASEGT. CDR3 bases: TGTGCCAGCAGTAGGGGGACAGGATATTACGAGCAGTACTTC. Translation: CASSRGTGYYEQYF.

There are many counts of this clonotype. The V gene is TRBV30, the J gene TRBJ2-7; D not certain. This CDR3 has 12 amino acids. The V end lost 2 bases, the J end lost 5 bases, and 10 bases lay between the germline ends. Germline assignment: CDR1 GTSNPN and CDR2 SVGIG (reference sequence). CDR3 DNA sequence: TGTGCCTGGAGTTGGGATGGGGACGAGCAGTACTTC. Its protein product is CAWSWDGDEQYF.

This clonotype has a count of ten or more. J is TRBJ1-1 and V is TRBV24-1; no clear D gene. Trimming cost V 6 bases and J 8 bases, with 9 bases left between them. The CDR3 is made up of 11 amino acids. CDR1 and CDR2 (germline): KGHDR, SFDVKD. DNA of the CDR3: TGTGCCACCAGTTTAGGAGGGGAAGCTTTCTTT. Amino acid sequence: CATSLGGEAFF.

The chain employs TRBV6-1 and TRBJ1-2; D is possibly TRBD1 (6 bases). The V and J ends lost 6 bases and 4 bases respectively, with 12 bases between them. Germline CDR1 and CDR2: MNHNS and SASEGT. The CDR3 covers 13 residues. In DNA, the CDR3 is TGTGCCAGCAGAGCCGGACAGCTCTATGGCTACACCTTC. This gives the protein CASRAGQLYGYTF.

This clonotype came up a few times. The rearrangement uses TRBV12-3 or TRBV12-4 and TRBJ2-3; D is unresolved. V shed 4 bases and J shed 4 bases, with 12 bases lying between them. The CDR3 is made up of 14 amino acids. CDR3 region: CASSYSTRADTQYF. In DNA form, the CDR3 reads TGTGCCAGCAGTTACAGCACCCGGGCAGATACGCAGTATTTT.

This clonotype has a count of ten or more. The chain joins TRBV28 to TRBJ2-7; 10 positions agree with TRBD1. Germline V gene lookup returns CDR1 MDHEN and CDR2 SYDVKM. The CDR3 loop spans 16 amino acids. V dropped 3 bases and J dropped 4; count of bases not matched to a gene: 9. Here the CDR3 reads CASSFDRGPKFYEQYF. The CDR3 nucleotides read TGTGCCAGCAGTTTTGACAGGGGGCCCAAATTTTACGAGCAGTACTTC.

This clonotype has more than one count but fewer than ten. The rearrangement links TRBV9 to TRBJ2-2; 9 bases align to TRBD2. The CDR3 has 18 amino acids. J lost 6 bases, V lost 1 base, and 13 bases had no gene match. Germline CDR1 is SGDLS and CDR2 is YYNGEE. CDR3 amino acids: CASSVNPRDSGSPGELFF. CDR3 sequence (DNA): TGTGCCAGCAGCGTAAACCCCAGGGATAGCGGGAGCCCCGGGGAGCTGTTTTTT.

The table lists this clonotype with many counts. CDR3 nucleotides: TGCAGTGCTCGAGTAGCGGGAGGGAGCTGGGGGACCCAGTACTTC. It codes for CSARVAGGSWGTQYF. The rearrangement joins TRBV20-1 to TRBJ2-5, with 11 bases aligning to TRBD2. Germline values: CDR1 DFQATT, CDR2 SNEGSKA (reference sequence). The V segment lost 5 bases and the J segment 7 bases; nucleotides outside the gene matches: 12. This CDR3 comprises 15 residues.